These T cell receptor beta chains were read from a single sample in a study of post-analysis software for immune sequencing data. TCRdb re-analysed the PCR reads in MiXCR, keeping a single row per CDR3 protein. The sample yields hundreds of thousands of distinct CDR3 sequences, roughly three fifths seen once. Sequenced material: blood. Every receptor here comes from a girl aged 2 to 10 with multiple sclerosis. Both conserved end residues are part of each CDR3. Each record gives: clone size, J gene, D gene, V gene, CDR3 DNA, CDR3 protein. A D gene is named only where the DNA matches it firmly. Clone size is shown for a subset of rows, as once, few, many or a class of expanded clone.

few	TRBJ1-1	-	TRBV5-5	TGTGCCAGCAGCTTGGAGGAGGTCACTGAAGCTTTCTTT	CASSLEEVTEAFF
-	TRBJ2-1	TRBD2	TRBV7-9	TGTGCCAGCAGCTCTATTGGACTAGCTTCCTACAATGAGCAGTTCTTC	CASSSIGLASYNEQFF
-	TRBJ1-1	-	TRBV12-3/TRBV12-4	TGTGCCAGCAGTAGGACCGTAGCTGAAGCTTTCTTT	CASSRTVAEAFF
-	TRBJ1-1	TRBD1	TRBV2	TGTGCCAGCAGCCGTACAGGGGTGGATACTGAAGCTTTCTTT	CASSRTGVDTEAFF
-	TRBJ1-2	-	TRBV24-1	TGTGCCACCAGTGATGCGCAGGGTGGAATTCGTGGCTACACCTTC	CATSDAQGGIRGYTF
few	TRBJ2-1	-	TRBV12-3/TRBV12-4	TGTGCCAGCAGTTTAGCGGTCGTCACCTACAATGAGCAGTTCTTC	CASSLAVVTYNEQFF
-	TRBJ2-7	TRBD1	TRBV10-3	TGTGCCATCAGTGGGACAGGGGGCCCTCTCTACGAGCAGTACTTC	CAISGTGGPLYEQYF
-	TRBJ1-1	-	TRBV18	TGTGCCAGCTCACCACCAATTGTGTGGGGTCACTCGGACACTGAAGCTTTCTTT	CASSPPIVWGHSDTEAFF
-	TRBJ1-5	-	TRBV29-1	TGCAGCGCCGCCCTCGATCAGGTCCAGCATTTT	CSAALDQVQHF
-	TRBJ2-7	-	TRBV28	TGTGCCAGCAGTTTATACAGGGCCCCCTACGAGCAGTACTTC	CASSLYRAPYEQYF
-	TRBJ1-3	-	TRBV29-1	TGCAGCGCAACCACTGGACGGAGCAGCTCTGGAAACACCATATATTTT	CSATTGRSSSGNTIYF
-	TRBJ2-7	-	TRBV10-3	TGTGCCATCAGGTCGGCAGGGGCTAACGAGCAGTACTTC	CAIRSAGANEQYF
-	TRBJ2-1	-	TRBV20-1	TGCAGTGCTAGAGGCTATGAGCAGTTCTTC	CSARGYEQFF
-	TRBJ1-1	-	TRBV12-3/TRBV12-4	TGTGCCAGCAGTTCCACGGGGGCCGGCACTGAAGCTTTCTTT	CASSSTGAGTEAFF
-	TRBJ1-1	-	TRBV5-5	TGTGCCAGCAGCTACCCTGACGGCGGCCCTGAAGCTTTCTTT	CASSYPDGGPEAFF
-	TRBJ2-3	TRBD2	TRBV12-3/TRBV12-4	TGTGCCAGCAGCGTCGCCCTAGCGGGAGGAGGGGATACGCAGTATTTT	CASSVALAGGGDTQYF
-	TRBJ2-1	TRBD2	TRBV6-6	TGTGCCAGCAGTTACTCTTCGAGCGGGAGGTACAATGAGCAGTTCTTC	CASSYSSSGRYNEQFF
-	TRBJ2-1	TRBD2	TRBV2	TGTGCCAGCACTGTGGATAGCGGGCCTTACAATGAGCAGTTCTTC	CASTVDSGPYNEQFF
-	TRBJ2-5	-	TRBV12-3/TRBV12-4	TGTGCCAGCAGCCCTGAGATGGAGACCCAGTACTTC	CASSPEMETQYF
-	TRBJ1-2	-	TRBV6-5	TGTGCCAGCAGTAACCCTCCCGACGCCTATGGCTACACCTTC	CASSNPPDAYGYTF
-	TRBJ2-1	-	TRBV5-1	TGCGCCAGCAGCTGGCGTGAGGGGGGTGAGCAGTTCTTC	CASSWREGGEQFF
-	TRBJ2-1	-	TRBV29-1	TGCAGCTTCACCTACAATGAGCAGTTCTTC	CSFTYNEQFF
-	TRBJ2-1	-	TRBV11-2	TGTGCCAGCAGCGCAGGGTTACAAAACAATGAGCAGTTCTTC	CASSAGLQNNEQFF